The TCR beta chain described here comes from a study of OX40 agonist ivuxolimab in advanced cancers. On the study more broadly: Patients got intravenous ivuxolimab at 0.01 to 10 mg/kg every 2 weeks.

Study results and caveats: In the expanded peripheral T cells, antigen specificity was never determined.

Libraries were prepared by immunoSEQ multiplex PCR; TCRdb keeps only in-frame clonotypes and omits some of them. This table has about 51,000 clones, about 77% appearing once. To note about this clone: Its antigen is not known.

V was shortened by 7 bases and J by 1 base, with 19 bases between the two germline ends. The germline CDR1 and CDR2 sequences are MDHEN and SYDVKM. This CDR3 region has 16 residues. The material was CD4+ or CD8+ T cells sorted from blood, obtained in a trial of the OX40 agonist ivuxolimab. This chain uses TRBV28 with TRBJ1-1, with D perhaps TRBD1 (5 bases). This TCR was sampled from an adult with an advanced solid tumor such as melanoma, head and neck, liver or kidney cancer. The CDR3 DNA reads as TGTGCCAGCATGAAGGGGTGGAACATAAAGAACACTGAAGCTTTCTTT. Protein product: CASMKGWNIKNTEAFF.